The 24 T cell receptor beta chains below come from one sample, sequenced in a study of blood T cell repertoires in COVID-19 (dated by TCRdb to about 2020). The method behind the library was the immunoSEQ multiplex PCR assay. TCRdb re-hosts the immuneACCESS table, in-frame sequences only. Its copies lack some clones; in the studies checked, an unresolved V gene accounts for under half of them, and the cause for the rest is not known. The sample has roughly 220,000 clones on record, around 90% of them singletons. The top ten clonotypes cover 2.6% of the sample. Sequencing was done on a sample of PBMCs or T cells enriched from blood (not recorded which). These receptors originate from a woman aged 25 to 39 who had recovered from COVID-19.

The CDR3 bases are TGCGCCAGCAGCCAAGAGGGGGGTTGGGGCACCGGGGAGCTGTTTTTT. Encoded protein: CASSQEGGWGTGELFF. V usage is TRBV4-3 and J usage is TRBJ2-2, with a tentative D call TRBD2 (6 bases). Germline CDR1 is LGHNA and CDR2 is YSLEER. The CDR3 has 16 amino acids. The V gene lost 0 bases and the J gene lost 4 bases, with 12 bases spanning the gap.

This chain connects TRBV7-2 to TRBJ1-5; TRBD1 might be the D (5 bases). The CDR3 spans 14 residues. Between the trimmed V and J ends, which lost 4 bases and 0 bases, there was a span of 7 bases. From germline, CDR1 is SGHTA and CDR2 FQGNSA. The CDR3 DNA reads TGTGCCAGCAGCTCAGGGTATAGCAATCAGCCCCAGCATTTT. It is translated as CASSSGYSNQPQHF.

V is TRBV9 and J is TRBJ2-5; 8 nucleotides agree with TRBD2. V was pared by 0 bases and J by 7 bases, with 11 bases of the junction left unmatched. Germline loops: CDR1 SGDLS, CDR2 YYNGEE. The CDR3 covers 16 residues. The CDR3 loop reads CASSVAGARGGGTQYF. In DNA form, the CDR3 reads TGTGCCAGCAGCGTAGCGGGGGCCCGGGGGGGCGGGACCCAGTACTTC.

This clone occurred once. V usage is TRBV15 and J usage is TRBJ2-1; TRBD1 matches at 9 bases. The ends lost 6 bases at V and 6 bases at J; junction bases unmatched: 6. Germline V gene sequence: CDR1 LNHNV, CDR2 YYDKDF (reference sequence). The CDR3 is 14 residues long. The CDR3 spells CATRADRGGNEQFF. CDR3 nucleotide sequence: TGTGCCACCAGAGCGGACAGGGGTGGCAATGAGCAGTTCTTC.

J is TRBJ1-1 and V is TRBV30; a possible D gene is TRBD1 (6 bases). The CDR3 covers 15 residues. Looked up from germline, CDR1 is GTSNPN and CDR2 is SVGIG (reference sequence). This CDR3 reads CAFAPMGTKNTEAFF. The DNA of the CDR3 is TGTGCTTTTGCCCCGATGGGGACAAAGAACACTGAAGCTTTCTTT.

This chain connects TRBV19 to TRBJ2-1, with D tentatively TRBD2 (6 bases). Deletions cut 1 base from V and 4 bases from J, with 11 bases between. CDR3 size: 15 residues. The germline CDR1 and CDR2 sequences are LNHDA and SQIVND (reference sequence). CDR3 region: CASSIVAGIYNEQFF. DNA for the CDR3: TGTGCCAGTAGTATAGTGGCGGGGATTTACAATGAGCAGTTCTTC.

V and J are TRBV27 and TRBJ1-5; a possible D gene is TRBD1 (5 bases). V lost 8 bases, J lost 2 bases, and 16 bases lay in between. Germline V gives CDR1 MNHEY, CDR2 SMNVEV (reference sequence). The CDR3 covers 15 residues. DNA of the CDR3: TGTGCCAGCGGGAGGACAACGGAGGGCAATCAGCCCCAGCATTTT. It specifies CASGRTTEGNQPQHF.

This chain's CDR3 is CASSYSRSTDTQYF. The CDR3 bases are TGTGCCAGCAGTTACTCGAGAAGCACAGATACGCAGTATTTT. This chain links TRBV6-5 with TRBJ2-3; D is ambiguous. CDR3 size: 14 residues. The V and J ends lost 0 bases and 0 bases respectively, with 4 bases between them. The V gene's germline CDR1 is MNHEY and CDR2 SVGAGI.

The chain has TRBV5-1 and TRBJ1-1; a weak D match, TRBD1 (6 bases). The germline V gene encodes CDR1 SGHRS and CDR2 YFSETQ. The CDR3 is 14 residues long. Trimming cost V 2 bases and J 2 bases, with 10 bases left between them. The CDR3 DNA reads TGCGCCAGCAGCTTTCGGGGACAAAACACTGAAGCTTTCTTT. Residues: CASSFRGQNTEAFF.

The V and J genes are TRBV29-1 and TRBJ2-1, with D unresolved. The CDR3 is 12 residues long. The germline V gene encodes CDR1 SQVTM and CDR2 ANQGSEA. Trimming removed 1 base at V and 8 bases at J, with 9 bases between. Here the CDR3 DNA reads TGCAGCGTTGAAGTGTCGGGTGATGAGCAGTTCTTC. Translating gives CSVEVSGDEQFF.

V is TRBV5-1 and J is TRBJ1-6; 7 nucleotides line up with TRBD1. CDR1 and CDR2 (germline): SGHRS, YFSETQ. The CDR3 totals 16 residues. V lost 1 base to trimming and J lost 7 bases; unmatched junction nucleotides: 8. In DNA, the CDR3 is TGCGCCAGCAGCTTGTTAGACGGACAGGCGAATTCACCCCTCCACTTT. The encoded protein is CASSLLDGQANSPLHF.

J is TRBJ2-3 and V is TRBV3-1 (or the pseudogene TRBV3-2); 10 nucleotides agree with TRBD1. The germline gives CDR1 LGHDT, CDR2 YNNKEL (reference sequence). Losses at the gene ends were 5 bases for V and 5 bases for J; bases not matched to a gene: 13. The length of the CDR3 is 17 residues. Here the CDR3 reads CASSTPLDRGFGDTQYF. CDR3 nucleotide sequence: TGTGCCAGCAGCACCCCTTTGGACAGGGGGTTTGGAGATACGCAGTATTTT.

V usage is TRBV9 and J usage is TRBJ2-5, with TRBD2 identical over 8 bases. Trimming took 0 bases from V and 5 from J; bases not matched to a gene: 9. This CDR3 comprises 16 residues. Germline loops: CDR1 SGDLS, CDR2 YYNGEE. CDR3: CASSVGIAGGPETQYF. The CDR3 region has the DNA TGTGCCAGCAGCGTAGGAATCGCGGGGGGCCCGGAGACCCAGTACTTC.

The chain has TRBV7-8 and TRBJ1-6; 7 bases fit TRBD1. This CDR3 region has 15 residues. Losses at the gene ends were 5 bases for V and 7 bases for J; bases not matched to a gene: 8. The germline V gene encodes CDR1 SGHVS and CDR2 FQNEAQ. CDR3 region: CASSPTGFRNSPLHF. CDR3 sequence (DNA): TGTGCCAGCAGCCCGACAGGGTTTCGCAATTCACCCCTCCACTTT.

This sequence joins TRBV9 and TRBJ1-1; 7 bases agree with TRBD1. This CDR3 region has 14 residues. V lost 0 bases to trimming and J lost 4 bases; unmatched junction nucleotides: 3. Germline lookup yields CDR1 SGDLS and CDR2 YYNGEE. The CDR3 DNA reads TGTGCCAGCAGCGTAGAGGGGGCGGTCACTGAAGCTTTCTTT. Protein product: CASSVEGAVTEAFF.

This chain uses TRBV6-5 with TRBJ2-7, with D maybe TRBD2 (6 bases). Germline CDR1 is MNHEY and CDR2 is SVGAGI. Trimming took 8 bases from V and 3 from J, leaving 17 bases between them. This CDR3 contains 14 residues. The CDR3 loop reads CASQSRDGRYEQYF. The DNA for the CDR3 is TGTGCCAGCCAATCGCGGGACGGACGCTACGAGCAGTACTTC.

The CDR3 loop reads CASSPSTSYNEQFF. DNA of the CDR3: TGTGCCAGCAGCCCCTCGACTAGTTACAATGAGCAGTTCTTC. This rearrangement joins TRBV7-2 to TRBJ2-1; D perhaps matches TRBD2 (6 bases). The CDR3 length is 14 residues. The V and J ends lost 5 bases and 4 bases respectively, with 12 bases between them. The germline V gene has CDR1 SGHTA and CDR2 FQGNSA. Using reference TRBV7-2 and TRBJ2-1 for the parts outside the CDR3, the full variable domain is GAGVSQSPSNKVTEKGKDVELRCDPISGHTALYWYRQSLGQGLEFLIYFQGNSAPDKSGLPSDRFSAERTGGSVSTLTIQRTQQEDSAVYLCASSPSTSYNEQFFGPGTRLTVL.

Turning to this clone: The identical CDR3 is also encoded by other nucleotide sequences in the sample. The chain recombines TRBV3-1 (or the pseudogene TRBV3-2) with TRBJ1-5, with 8 bases identical to TRBD1. The CDR3 is 14 amino acids. Germline V CDR1 and CDR2: LGHDT, YNNKEL (reference sequence). Trimming cost V 4 bases and J 4 bases; bases outside gene matches: 3. The CDR3 loop reads CASSLTGGNQPQHF. DNA of the CDR3: TGTGCCAGCAGCCTTACAGGGGGAAATCAGCCCCAGCATTTT.

The V gene is TRBV1, the J gene TRBJ1-1; TRBD1, the table's D call, was not compared with the DNA. TRBV1 counts as a pseudogene. The CDR3 has 14 amino acids. The CDR3 nucleotides read TGCACCAGCAGCCAAGCAGGGGGAAACACTGAAGCTTTCTTT. Amino acids: CTSSQAGGNTEAFF.

The chain links TRBV18 to TRBJ2-5; tentatively, D is TRBD2 (7 bases). CDR3 length equals 17 residues. Germline V lookup: CDR1 KGHSH, CDR2 LQKENI. Trimming shortened V by 2 bases and J by 5 bases, and 21 bases separated the two germline ends. CDR3 coding DNA: TGTGCCAGCTCACCAAAGGGAGGTCGGGGGGCCGTCGAGACCCAGTACTTC. Amino acid sequence: CASSPKGGRGAVETQYF.

The genes are TRBV3-1 (or the pseudogene TRBV3-2) and TRBJ1-2; D is possibly TRBD1 (6 bases). The germline V gene encodes CDR1 LGHDT and CDR2 YNNKEL (reference sequence). V shed 1 base and J shed 8 bases, with 11 bases lying between them. This CDR3 contains 13 residues. The CDR3 protein is CASSQVRGTGYTF. The CDR3 nucleotides are TGTGCCAGCAGCCAAGTCCGAGGGACAGGCTACACCTTC.

This chain connects TRBV6-5 to TRBJ1-2; 10 bases match TRBD1. With V trimmed by 7 bases and J by 14 bases, 16 bases remained unmatched. Germline values: CDR1 MNHEY, CDR2 SVGAGI. There are 14 residues in the CDR3. This CDR3 reads CASTPTGTGDTFTF. The CDR3 nucleotides are TGTGCCAGCACTCCCACCGGGACAGGGGACACTTTTACCTTC.

This clone was seen just once. The chain carries TRBV6-5 and TRBJ2-1, with D possibly being TRBD2 (5 bases). Germline V gives CDR1 MNHEY, CDR2 SVGAGI. The CDR3 length is 11 residues. The germline V and J ends were trimmed by 6 bases and 8 bases, with 8 bases remaining between them. The CDR3 sequence is CASRLRDEQFF. In nucleotides, the CDR3 is TGTGCCAGCAGGTTGAGGGATGAGCAGTTCTTC.

V usage is TRBV19 and J usage is TRBJ2-3, with 11 bases that match TRBD2. The CDR3 contains 15 residues. Per the germline V gene, CDR1 is LNHDA and CDR2 is SQIVND (reference sequence). After removal of 5 bases from V and 4 bases from J, the junction contained 5 bases not matched to a gene. The CDR3 nucleotides are TGTGCCAGTAGTTATAGCGGGGGGGCCCCAGATACGCAGTATTTT. Its protein product is CASSYSGGAPDTQYF.